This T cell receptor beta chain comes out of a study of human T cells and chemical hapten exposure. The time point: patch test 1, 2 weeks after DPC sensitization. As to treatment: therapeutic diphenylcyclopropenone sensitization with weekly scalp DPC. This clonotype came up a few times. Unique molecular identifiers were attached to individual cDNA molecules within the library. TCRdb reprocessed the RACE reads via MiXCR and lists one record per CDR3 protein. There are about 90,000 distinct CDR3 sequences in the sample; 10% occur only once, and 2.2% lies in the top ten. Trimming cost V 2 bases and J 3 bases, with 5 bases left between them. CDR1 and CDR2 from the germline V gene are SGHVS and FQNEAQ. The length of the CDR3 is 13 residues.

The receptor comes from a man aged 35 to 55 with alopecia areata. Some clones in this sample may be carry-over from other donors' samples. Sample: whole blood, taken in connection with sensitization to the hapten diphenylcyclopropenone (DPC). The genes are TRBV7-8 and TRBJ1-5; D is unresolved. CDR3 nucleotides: TGTGCCAGCAGCTTAAAGGTCAATCAGCCCCAGCATTTT. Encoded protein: CASSLKVNQPQHF.